These 5 T cell receptor beta chains were sequenced from one sample in a study of identical twins (dated by TCRdb to 2016 to 2017). Receptors were amplified or captured by 5' RACE. TCRdb names Illumina HiSeq 2000 as the instrument used. TCRdb took the public reads, trimmed them with fastp at Q25, ran MiXCR for clone calling and kept in-frame beta chains. Each record represents a unique CDR3 protein, reported with the most common genes and DNA among its rows. The sample data list under 900,000 distinct CDR3 sequences, and around a sixth of these were observed just once. In total, the top ten clones hold about an eighth of the sample. These data are also associated with another study on T cells expressing NK-cell markers.

What was sequenced was PBMCs. The origin of the receptors is a woman under 30 in good health.

The chain employs TRBV6-2 or TRBV6-3 and TRBJ2-7; 12 bases align to TRBD2. CDR3 size: 15 residues. The germline V gene has CDR1 MNHEY and CDR2 SVGEGT. The junction had 3 bases not matched to a gene; V was cut back by 0 bases and J by 6 bases. CDR3 region: CASSYSTSGSREQYF. DNA of the CDR3: TGTGCCAGCAGTTACTCGACTAGCGGGAGTCGCGAGCAGTACTTC.

The gene calls are TRBV7-6 and TRBJ1-5, with D perhaps matching TRBD1 (5 bases). CDR3 size: 14 residues. Germline CDR1 reads SGHVS; CDR2 reads FNYEAQ. V lost 4 bases to trimming and J lost 4 bases, with 11 bases between them. The CDR3 nucleotides are TGTGCCAGCAGCTCCACGACAGAGAATCAGCCCCAGCATTTT. Translating it yields CASSSTTENQPQHF.

The V and J genes are TRBV5-1 and TRBJ1-1; D uncertain. The CDR3 sequence is 13 residues long. The V gene lost 5 bases and the J gene lost 10 bases, with 18 bases spanning the gap. Germline V gene data show CDR1 as SGHRS and CDR2 as YFSETQ. The CDR3 loop is CASSVSEKGRAFF. The CDR3 coding sequence is TGCGCCAGCAGTGTGTCGGAAAAAGGTAGAGCTTTCTTT.

This rearrangement joins TRBV15 to TRBJ2-3, with 7 bases fitting TRBD1. The CDR3 loop spans 16 amino acids. V trimming: 5 bases; J trimming: 3 bases; junction bases outside the gene matches: 11. CDR1 is LNHNV, CDR2 YYDKDF, per germline (reference sequence). The CDR3 loop is CATSETGTGETDTQYF. CDR3 in DNA: TGTGCCACCAGCGAGACGGGTACAGGGGAGACAGATACGCAGTATTTT.

This rearrangement joins TRBV20-1 to TRBJ2-5; 11 positions match TRBD2. V was pared by 3 bases and J by 2 bases, with 2 bases of the junction left unmatched. The CDR3 covers 14 residues. In germline, CDR1 is DFQATT, CDR2 SNEGSKA (reference sequence). CDR3 bases: TGCAGTGCTAGCCGACTAGCGGGGCAAGAGACCCAGTACTTC. This gives the protein CSASRLAGQETQYF.